This T cell receptor beta chain was retrieved from a study of blood T cells in healthy people across ages. Study outcomes and limitations: Diversity of TCR beta per million T cells declined in a roughly linear way with age.

The CDR3 has 12 amino acids. Germline CDR1 is SNHLY and CDR2 is FYNNEI. The V end lost 6 bases, the J end lost 10 bases, and 16 bases lay between the germline ends. Only a few counts were recorded for this clonotype. Its antigen is currently unknown. Russia was home to the donors, healthy Caucasian individuals aged roughly 6 to 90. A J-beta primer mix and a sample-barcoded 5' primer were used in a second PCR of about 7 to 11 cycles. TCRdb independently ran MiXCR on the 5' RACE reads; one entry per CDR3 protein. The sample carries hundreds of thousands of distinct CDR3 sequences, roughly 48% recorded once.

The source is a man older than 75 in good health. The sequencing input was blood. The chain recombines TRBV2 with TRBJ2-7; D gene ambiguous. The CDR3 sequence is CASSPVAPTQYF. The DNA for the CDR3 is TGTGCCAGCAGCCCTGTTGCGCCAACTCAGTACTTC.